The clone carrying this T cell receptor beta chain was counted once. These data come from a study of blood T cell repertoires in COVID-19. Study in general: Specimens from acute and convalescent COVID-19 originated in the United States, Italy and Spain. PBMCs, B-cell-depleted T cells, or T cells were the source of the cDNA or gDNA that made up the material.

In the source study's methods: Estimated nucleated cell counts came from reference gene primer amplification. This table comes from immunoSEQ multiplex PCR, and its TCRdb copy is limited to in-frame clones, with some not included. V, J and clone size are those of that table, while D and trimming were read from the DNA. The sample lists some 240,000 clones; 89% were seen once. Germline V gene sequence: CDR1 SQVTM, CDR2 ANQGSEA. The V segment lost 3 bases and the J segment 9 bases; nucleotides outside the gene matches: 5. There are 13 residues in the CDR3. This chain links TRBV29-1 with TRBJ1-6; 7 nucleotides align to TRBD1. Sample: peripheral blood. The TCR originated in a woman aged 40 to 55 who had recovered from COVID-19. CDR3 loop: CSVDPGGGSPLHF. Written as DNA, the CDR3 is TGCAGCGTTGACCCAGGGGGAGGTTCACCCCTCCACTTT. The full variable domain, rest sourced from reference TRBV29-1 and TRBJ1-6, is SAVISQKPSRDICQRGTSLTIQCQVDSQVTMMFWYRQQPGQSLTLIATANQGSEATYESGFVIDKFPISRPNLTFSTLTVSNMSPEDSSIYLCSVDPGGGSPLHFGNGTRLTVT.